Detailed here is one T cell receptor beta chain. Its antigen is undetermined. This sample is drawn from a study of T cell repertoires in cytomegalovirus infection. The wider study: The authors relied on CMV epitopes, both recently identified HLA-C-restricted and well-studied HLA-B-restricted. From public TCR beta signatures came an indication of both CMV infection and matching HLA type.

Trimming shortened V by 6 bases and J by 5 bases, and 16 bases separated the two germline ends. Germline values: CDR1 SGHVT, CDR2 SQSDAQ. The CDR3 contains 14 residues. Study conclusions and caveats: There were carriers of CMV plus the relevant HLA, and cumulative public TCR beta family frequency identified them. The ex vivo response was dominated by HLA-C-restricted CMV-specific TCR beta clonotypes.

Using its own MiXCR run on the reads, TCRdb lists one record per CDR3 protein. The table includes some 590,000 distinct CDR3 sequences, just under 40% detected once. This chain links TRBV7-4 with TRBJ2-5, with D tentatively TRBD2 (5 bases). The TCR comes from a human donor in good health (CMV status not recorded). Some clones in this sample may be carry-over from other donors' samples. The sample consisted of cultured PBMCs, taken from culture after CMV antigen stimulation. CDR3 loop: CASRPDPGGETQYF. The CDR3 DNA follows: TGTGCCAGCAGGCCGGACCCCGGCGGGGAGACCCAGTACTTC.